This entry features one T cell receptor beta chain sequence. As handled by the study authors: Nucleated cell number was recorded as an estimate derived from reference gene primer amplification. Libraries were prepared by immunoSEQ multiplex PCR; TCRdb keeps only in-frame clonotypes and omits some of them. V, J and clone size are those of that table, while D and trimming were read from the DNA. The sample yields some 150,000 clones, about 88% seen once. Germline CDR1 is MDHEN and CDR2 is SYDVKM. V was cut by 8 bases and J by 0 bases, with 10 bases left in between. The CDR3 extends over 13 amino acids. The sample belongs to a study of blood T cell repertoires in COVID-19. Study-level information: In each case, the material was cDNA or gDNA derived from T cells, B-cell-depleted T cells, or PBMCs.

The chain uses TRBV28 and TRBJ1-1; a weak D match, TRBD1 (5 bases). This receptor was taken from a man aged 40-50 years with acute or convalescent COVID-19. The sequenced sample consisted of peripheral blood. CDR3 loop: CASGAQVNTEAFF. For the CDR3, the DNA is TGTGCCAGCGGGGCACAGGTGAACACTGAAGCTTTCTTT.